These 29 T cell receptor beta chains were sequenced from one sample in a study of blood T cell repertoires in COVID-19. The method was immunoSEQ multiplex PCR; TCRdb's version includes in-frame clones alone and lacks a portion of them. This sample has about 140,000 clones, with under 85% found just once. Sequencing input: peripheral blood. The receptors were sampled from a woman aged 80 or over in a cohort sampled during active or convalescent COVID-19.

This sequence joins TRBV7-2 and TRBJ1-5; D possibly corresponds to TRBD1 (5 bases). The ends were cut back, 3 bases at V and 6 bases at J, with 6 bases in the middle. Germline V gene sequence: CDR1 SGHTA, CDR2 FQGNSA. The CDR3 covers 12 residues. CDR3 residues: CASSFGGQPQHF. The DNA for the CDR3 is TGTGCCAGCAGCTTCGGGGGTCAGCCCCAGCATTTT.

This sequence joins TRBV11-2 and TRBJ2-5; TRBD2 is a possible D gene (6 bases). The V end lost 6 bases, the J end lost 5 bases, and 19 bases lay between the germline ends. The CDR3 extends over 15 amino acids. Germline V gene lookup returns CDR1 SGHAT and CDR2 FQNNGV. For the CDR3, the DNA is TGTGCCAGCAGTCGAAGACCGAGCGGGTTCGAGACCCAGTACTTC. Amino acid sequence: CASSRRPSGFETQYF.

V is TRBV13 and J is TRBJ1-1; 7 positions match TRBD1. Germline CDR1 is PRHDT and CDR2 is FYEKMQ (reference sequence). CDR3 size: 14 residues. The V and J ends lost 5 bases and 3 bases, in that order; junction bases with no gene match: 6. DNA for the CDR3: TGTGCCAGCAGCCGGGGACAGTTTTACACTGAAGCTTTCTTT. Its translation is CASSRGQFYTEAFF.

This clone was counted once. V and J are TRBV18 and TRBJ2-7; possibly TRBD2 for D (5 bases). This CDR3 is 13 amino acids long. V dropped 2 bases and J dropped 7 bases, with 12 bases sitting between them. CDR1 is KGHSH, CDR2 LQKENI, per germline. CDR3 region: CASSPTSPGEQYF. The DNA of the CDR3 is TGTGCCAGCTCACCAACTAGTCCTGGTGAGCAGTACTTC.

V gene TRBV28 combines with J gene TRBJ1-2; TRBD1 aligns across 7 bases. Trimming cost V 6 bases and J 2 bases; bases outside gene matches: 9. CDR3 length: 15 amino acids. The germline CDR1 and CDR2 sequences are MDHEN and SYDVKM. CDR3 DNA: TGTGCCAGCAGCCCTAGGGGGCGTTTGAACTATGGCTACACCTTC. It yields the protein CASSPRGRLNYGYTF.

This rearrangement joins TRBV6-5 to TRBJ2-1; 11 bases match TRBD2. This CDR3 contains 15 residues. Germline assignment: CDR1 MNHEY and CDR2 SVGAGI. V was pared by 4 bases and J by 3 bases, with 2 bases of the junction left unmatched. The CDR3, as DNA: TGTGCCAGCAGTTCCACTAGCGGGGGCTACAATGAGCAGTTCTTC. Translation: CASSSTSGGYNEQFF.

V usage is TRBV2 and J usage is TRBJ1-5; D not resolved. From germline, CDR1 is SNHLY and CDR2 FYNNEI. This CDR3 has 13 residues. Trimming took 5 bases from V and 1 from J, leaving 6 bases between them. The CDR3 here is CASSRQSNQPQHF. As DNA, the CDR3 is TGTGCCAGCAGTCGTCAGAGCAATCAGCCCCAGCATTTT.

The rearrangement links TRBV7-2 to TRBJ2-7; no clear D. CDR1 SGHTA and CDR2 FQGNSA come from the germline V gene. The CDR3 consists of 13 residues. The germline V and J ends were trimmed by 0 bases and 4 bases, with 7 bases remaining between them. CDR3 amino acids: CASSLAARYEQYV. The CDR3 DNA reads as TGTGCCAGCAGCTTAGCCGCGAGGTACGAGCAGTACGTC.

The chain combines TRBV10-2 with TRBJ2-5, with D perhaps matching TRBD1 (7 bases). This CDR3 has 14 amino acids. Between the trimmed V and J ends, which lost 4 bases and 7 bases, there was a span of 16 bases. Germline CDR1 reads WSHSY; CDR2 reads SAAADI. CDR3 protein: CASSASGGGGTQYF. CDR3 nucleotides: TGCGCCAGCAGTGCCTCAGGGGGAGGTGGGACCCAGTACTTC.

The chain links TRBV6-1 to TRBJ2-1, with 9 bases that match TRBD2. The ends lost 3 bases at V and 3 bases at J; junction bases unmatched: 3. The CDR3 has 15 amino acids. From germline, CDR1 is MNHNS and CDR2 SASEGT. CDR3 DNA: TGTGCCAGCAGTGATCTTAGCGGGGGCTACAATGAGCAGTTCTTC. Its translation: CASSDLSGGYNEQFF.

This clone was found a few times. The CDR3 coding sequence is TGTGCCAGCAGTTTTCTCGGGGGGGCAAATGAGCAGTTCTTC. Protein product: CASSFLGGANEQFF. This sequence joins TRBV28 and TRBJ2-1, with 8 bases aligning to TRBD2. The CDR3 spans 14 residues. Germline trimming cut 3 bases from V and 7 bases from J; bases unmatched to any gene: 5. Germline CDR1 MDHEN, CDR2 SYDVKM.

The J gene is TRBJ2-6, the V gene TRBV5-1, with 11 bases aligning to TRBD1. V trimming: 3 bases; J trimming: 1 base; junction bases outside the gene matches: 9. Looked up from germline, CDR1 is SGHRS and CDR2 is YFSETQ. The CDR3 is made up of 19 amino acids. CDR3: CASSSGRTGGLSGANVLTF. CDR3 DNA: TGCGCCAGCAGCTCCGGAAGGACAGGGGGCTTGTCTGGGGCCAACGTCCTGACTTTC.

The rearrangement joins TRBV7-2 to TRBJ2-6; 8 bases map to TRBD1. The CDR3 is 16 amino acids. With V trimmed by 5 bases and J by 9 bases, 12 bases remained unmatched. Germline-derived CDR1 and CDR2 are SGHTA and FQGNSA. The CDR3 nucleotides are TGTGCCAGCAGCCCGAGCTCAGGGGGCAGGGTCAACGTCCTGACTTTC. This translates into CASSPSSGGRVNVLTF.

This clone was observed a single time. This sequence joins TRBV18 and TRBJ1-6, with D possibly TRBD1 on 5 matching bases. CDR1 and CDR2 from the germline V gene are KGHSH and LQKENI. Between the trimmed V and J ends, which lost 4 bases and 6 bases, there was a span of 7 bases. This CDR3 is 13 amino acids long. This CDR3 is CASSLDSNSPLHF. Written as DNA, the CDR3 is TGTGCCAGCTCACTCGACAGTAATTCACCCCTCCACTTT. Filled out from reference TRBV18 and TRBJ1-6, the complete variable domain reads NAGVMQNPRHLVRRRGQEARLRCSPMKGHSHVYWYRQLPEEGLKFMVYLQKENIIDESGMPKERFSAEFPKEGPSILRIQQVVRGDSAAYFCASSLDSNSPLHFGNGTRLTVT.

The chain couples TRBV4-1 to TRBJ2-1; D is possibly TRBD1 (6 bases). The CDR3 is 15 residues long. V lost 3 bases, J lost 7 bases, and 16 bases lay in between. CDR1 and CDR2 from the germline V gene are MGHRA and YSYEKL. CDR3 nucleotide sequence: TGCGCCAGCAGCCAGCTATCAGGGGTCAGTAATGAGCAGTTCTTC. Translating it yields CASSQLSGVSNEQFF.

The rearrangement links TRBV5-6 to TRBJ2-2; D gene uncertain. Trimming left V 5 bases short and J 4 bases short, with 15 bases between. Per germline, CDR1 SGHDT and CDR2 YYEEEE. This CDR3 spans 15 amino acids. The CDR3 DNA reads TGTGCCAGCAGGTTCGAGGTCTTGGGCACCGGGGAGCTGTTTTTT. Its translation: CASRFEVLGTGELFF. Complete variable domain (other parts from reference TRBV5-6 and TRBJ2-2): DAGVTQSPTHLIKTRGQQVTLRCSPKSGHDTVSWYQQALGQGPQFIFQYYEEEERQRGNFPDRFSGHQFPNYSSELNVNALLLGDSALYLCASRFEVLGTGELFFGEGSRLTVL.

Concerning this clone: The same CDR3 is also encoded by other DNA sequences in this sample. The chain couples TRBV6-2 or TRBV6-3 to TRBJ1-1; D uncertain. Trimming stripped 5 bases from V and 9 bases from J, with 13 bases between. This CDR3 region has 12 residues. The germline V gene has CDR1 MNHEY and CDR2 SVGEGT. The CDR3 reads CASSPDRVKAFF. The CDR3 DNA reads TGTGCCAGCAGTCCCGACCGGGTAAAAGCTTTCTTT.

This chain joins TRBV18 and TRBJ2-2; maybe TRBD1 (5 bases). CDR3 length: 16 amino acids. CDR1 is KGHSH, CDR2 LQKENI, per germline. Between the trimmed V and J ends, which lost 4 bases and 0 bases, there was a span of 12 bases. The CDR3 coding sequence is TGTGCCAGCTCACGGCAGGGATCCCCGAACACCGGGGAGCTGTTTTTT. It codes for CASSRQGSPNTGELFF.

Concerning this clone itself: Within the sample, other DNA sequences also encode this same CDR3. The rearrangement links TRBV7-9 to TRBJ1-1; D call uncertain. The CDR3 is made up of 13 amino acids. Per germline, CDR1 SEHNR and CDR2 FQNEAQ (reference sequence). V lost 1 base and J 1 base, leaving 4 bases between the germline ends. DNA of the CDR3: TGTGCCAGCAGCTTAGTCCAGAACACTGAAGCTTTCTTT. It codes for CASSLVQNTEAFF.

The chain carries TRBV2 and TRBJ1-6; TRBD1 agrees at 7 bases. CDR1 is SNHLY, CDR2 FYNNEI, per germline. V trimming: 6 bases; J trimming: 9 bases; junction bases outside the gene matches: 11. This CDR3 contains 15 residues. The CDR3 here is CASSPDRVVTSPLHF. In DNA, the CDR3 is TGTGCCAGCAGCCCAGACAGGGTAGTTACTTCACCCCTCCACTTT.

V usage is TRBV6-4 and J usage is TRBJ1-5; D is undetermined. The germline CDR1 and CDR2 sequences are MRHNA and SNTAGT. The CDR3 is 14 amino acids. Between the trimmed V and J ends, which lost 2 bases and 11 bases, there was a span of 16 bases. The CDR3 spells CASSDHDTVLTQHF. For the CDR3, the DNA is TGTGCCAGCAGTGACCATGACACGGTGTTGACCCAGCATTTT.

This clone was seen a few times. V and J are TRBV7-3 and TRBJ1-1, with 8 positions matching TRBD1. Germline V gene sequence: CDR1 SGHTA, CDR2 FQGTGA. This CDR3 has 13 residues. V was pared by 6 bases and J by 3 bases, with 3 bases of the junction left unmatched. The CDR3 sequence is CASSRTGYTEAFF. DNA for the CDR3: TGTGCCAGCAGTCGGACAGGGTACACTGAAGCTTTCTTT.

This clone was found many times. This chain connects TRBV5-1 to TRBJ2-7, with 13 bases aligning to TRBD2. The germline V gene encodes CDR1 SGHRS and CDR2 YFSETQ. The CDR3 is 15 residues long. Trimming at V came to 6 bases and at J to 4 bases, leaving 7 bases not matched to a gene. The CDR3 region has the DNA TGCGCCAGCACCACGGGGACTAGCGGGGTGTACGAGCAGTACTTC. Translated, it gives CASTTGTSGVYEQYF.

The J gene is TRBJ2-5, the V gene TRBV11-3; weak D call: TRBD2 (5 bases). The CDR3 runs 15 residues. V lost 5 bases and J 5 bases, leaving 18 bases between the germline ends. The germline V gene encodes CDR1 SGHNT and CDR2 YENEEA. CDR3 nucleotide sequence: TGTGCCAGCAGCCCTGGCGGGCCTAGTGGGGAGACCCAGTACTTC. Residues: CASSPGGPSGETQYF.

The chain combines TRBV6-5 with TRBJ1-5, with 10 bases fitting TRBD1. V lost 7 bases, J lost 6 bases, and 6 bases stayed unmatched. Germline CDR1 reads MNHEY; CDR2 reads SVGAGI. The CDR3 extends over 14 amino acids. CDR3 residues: CASTTGTGVQPQHF. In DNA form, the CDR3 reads TGTGCCAGCACTACTGGGACAGGGGTTCAGCCCCAGCATTTT.

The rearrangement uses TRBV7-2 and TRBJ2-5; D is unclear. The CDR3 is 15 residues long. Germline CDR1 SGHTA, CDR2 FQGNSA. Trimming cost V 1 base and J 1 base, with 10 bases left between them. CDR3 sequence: CASSLVTRSQETQYF. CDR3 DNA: TGTGCCAGCAGCTTAGTTACGAGAAGCCAAGAGACCCAGTACTTC.

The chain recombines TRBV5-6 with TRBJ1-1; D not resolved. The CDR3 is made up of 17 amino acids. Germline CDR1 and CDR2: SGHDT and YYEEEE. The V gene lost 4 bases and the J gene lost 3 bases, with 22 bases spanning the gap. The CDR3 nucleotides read TGTGCCAGCAGCCCGTACTACAGAAAGGACTTGTACACTGAAGCTTTCTTT. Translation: CASSPYYRKDLYTEAFF. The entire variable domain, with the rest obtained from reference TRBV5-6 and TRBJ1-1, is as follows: DAGVTQSPTHLIKTRGQQVTLRCSPKSGHDTVSWYQQALGQGPQFIFQYYEEEERQRGNFPDRFSGHQFPNYSSELNVNALLLGDSALYLCASSPYYRKDLYTEAFFGQGTRLTVV.

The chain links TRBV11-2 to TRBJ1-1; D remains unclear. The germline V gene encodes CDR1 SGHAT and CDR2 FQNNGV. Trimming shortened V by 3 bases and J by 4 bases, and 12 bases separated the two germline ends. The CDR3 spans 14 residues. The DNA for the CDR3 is TGTGCCAGCAGCTTGGGAGGGCGGACCACTGAAGCTTTCTTT. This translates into CASSLGGRTTEAFF.

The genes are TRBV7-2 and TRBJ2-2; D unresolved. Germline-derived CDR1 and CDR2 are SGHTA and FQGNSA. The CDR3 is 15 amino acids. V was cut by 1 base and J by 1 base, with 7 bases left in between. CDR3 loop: CASSLGLVNTGELFF. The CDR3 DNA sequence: TGTGCCAGCAGCTTAGGGCTAGTGAACACCGGGGAGCTGTTTTTT. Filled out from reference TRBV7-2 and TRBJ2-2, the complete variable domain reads GAGVSQSPSNKVTEKGKDVELRCDPISGHTALYWYRQSLGQGLEFLIYFQGNSAPDKSGLPSDRFSAERTGGSVSTLTIQRTQQEDSAVYLCASSLGLVNTGELFFGEGSRLTVL.